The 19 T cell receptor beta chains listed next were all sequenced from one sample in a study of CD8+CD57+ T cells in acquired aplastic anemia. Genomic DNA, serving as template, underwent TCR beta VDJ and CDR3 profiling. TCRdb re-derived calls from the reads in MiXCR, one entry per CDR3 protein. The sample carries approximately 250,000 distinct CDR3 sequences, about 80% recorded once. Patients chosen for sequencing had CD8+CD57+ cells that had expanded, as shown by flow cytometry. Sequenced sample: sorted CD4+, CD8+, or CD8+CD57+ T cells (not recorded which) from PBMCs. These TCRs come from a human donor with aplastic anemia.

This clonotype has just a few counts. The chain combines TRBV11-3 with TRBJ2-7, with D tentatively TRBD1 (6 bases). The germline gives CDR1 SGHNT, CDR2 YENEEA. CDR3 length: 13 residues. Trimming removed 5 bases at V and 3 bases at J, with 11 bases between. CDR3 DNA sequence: TGTGCCAGCAGCGTGGGCAGGGGCTACGAGCAGTACTTC. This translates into CASSVGRGYEQYF.

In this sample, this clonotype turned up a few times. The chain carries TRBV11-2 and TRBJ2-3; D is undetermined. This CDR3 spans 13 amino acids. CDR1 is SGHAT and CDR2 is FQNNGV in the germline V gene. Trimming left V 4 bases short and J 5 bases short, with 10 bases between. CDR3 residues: CASSWGGRDTQYF. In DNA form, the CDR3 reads TGTGCCAGCAGCTGGGGTGGAAGAGATACGCAGTATTTT.

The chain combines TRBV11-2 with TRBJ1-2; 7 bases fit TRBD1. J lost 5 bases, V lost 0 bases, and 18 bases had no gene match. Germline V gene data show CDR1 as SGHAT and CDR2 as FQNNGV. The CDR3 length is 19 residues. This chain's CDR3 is CASSLDLTGNTEAFYGYTF. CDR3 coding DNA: TGTGCCAGCAGCTTAGATCTGACAGGGAACACTGAAGCTTTTTATGGCTACACCTTC.

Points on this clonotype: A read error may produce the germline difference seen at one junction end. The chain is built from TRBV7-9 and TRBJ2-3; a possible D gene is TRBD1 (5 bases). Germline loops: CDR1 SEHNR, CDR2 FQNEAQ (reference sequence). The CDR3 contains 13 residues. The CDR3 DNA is TGTGCCAGCGGGGTAGGGGCGTACGAAACGAACCATTTT. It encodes CASGVGAYETNHF.

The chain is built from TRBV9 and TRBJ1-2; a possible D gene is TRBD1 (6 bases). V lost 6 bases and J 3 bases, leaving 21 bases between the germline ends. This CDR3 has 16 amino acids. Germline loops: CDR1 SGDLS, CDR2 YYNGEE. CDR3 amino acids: CASTEVLGGSDYGYTF. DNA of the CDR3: TGTGCCAGCACCGAAGTTTTGGGGGGCTCTGACTATGGCTACACCTTC. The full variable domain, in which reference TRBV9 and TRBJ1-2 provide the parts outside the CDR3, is DSGVTQTPKHLITATGQRVTLRCSPRSGDLSVYWYQQSLDQGLQFLIQYYNGEERAKGNILERFSAQQFPDLHSELNLSSLELGDSALYFCASTEVLGGSDYGYTFGSGTRLTVV.

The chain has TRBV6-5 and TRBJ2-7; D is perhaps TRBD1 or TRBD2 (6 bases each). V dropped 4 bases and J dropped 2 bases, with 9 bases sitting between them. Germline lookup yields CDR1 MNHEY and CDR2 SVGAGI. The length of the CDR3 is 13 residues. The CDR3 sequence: CASSSGDTYEQYF. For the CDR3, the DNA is TGTGCCAGCAGTTCGGGGGACACCTACGAGCAGTACTTC.

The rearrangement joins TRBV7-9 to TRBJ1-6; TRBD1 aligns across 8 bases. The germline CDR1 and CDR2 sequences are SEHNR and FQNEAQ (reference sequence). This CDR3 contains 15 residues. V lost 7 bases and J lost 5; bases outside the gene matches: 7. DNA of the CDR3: TGTGCCAGCACCACCGGACAGGGAGATAATTCACCCCTCCACTTT. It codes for CASTTGQGDNSPLHF.

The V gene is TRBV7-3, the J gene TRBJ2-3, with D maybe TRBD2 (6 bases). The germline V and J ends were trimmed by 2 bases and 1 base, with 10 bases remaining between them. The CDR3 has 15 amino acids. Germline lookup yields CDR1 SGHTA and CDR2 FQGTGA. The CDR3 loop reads CASSLLGGGTDTQYF. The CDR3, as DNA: TGTGCCAGCAGCTTATTGGGAGGCGGCACAGATACGCAGTATTTT.

The DNA of the CDR3 is TGTGCCAGCAGCTTGGGTGGGCTCAAGGAAAAACTGTTTTTCTTT. Translated, it gives CASSLGGLKEKLFFF. The V and J genes are TRBV7-9 and TRBJ1-1; D remains ambiguous. The CDR3 is 15 amino acids. Germline lookup yields CDR1 SEHNR and CDR2 FQNEAQ (reference sequence). The V end was cut by 3 bases, the J end by 13 bases, with 24 bases between.

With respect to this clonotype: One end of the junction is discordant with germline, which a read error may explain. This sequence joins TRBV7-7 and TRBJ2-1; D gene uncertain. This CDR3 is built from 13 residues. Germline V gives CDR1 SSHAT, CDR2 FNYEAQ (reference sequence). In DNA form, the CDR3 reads TGTGCTAGCAGCTTAGACAACTACAATGAGCAGTTCTTC. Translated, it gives CASSLDNYNEQFF.

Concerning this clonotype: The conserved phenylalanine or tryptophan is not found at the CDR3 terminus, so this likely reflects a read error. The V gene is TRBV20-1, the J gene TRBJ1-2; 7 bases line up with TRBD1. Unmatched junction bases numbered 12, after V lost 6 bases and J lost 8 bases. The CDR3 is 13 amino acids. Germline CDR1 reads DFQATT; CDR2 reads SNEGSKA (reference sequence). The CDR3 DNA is TGCAGTGCCAGGGGGGGACGCACCCAAGGCTACACCCTC. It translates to CSARGGRTQGYTL.

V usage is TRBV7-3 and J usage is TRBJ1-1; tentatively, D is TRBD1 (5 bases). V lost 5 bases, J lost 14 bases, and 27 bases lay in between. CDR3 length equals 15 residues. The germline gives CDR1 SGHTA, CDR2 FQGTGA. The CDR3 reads CASSPAGTWGETQFF. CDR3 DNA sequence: TGTGCCAGCAGCCCAGCGGGGACTTGGGGAGAGACCCAGTTCTTT.

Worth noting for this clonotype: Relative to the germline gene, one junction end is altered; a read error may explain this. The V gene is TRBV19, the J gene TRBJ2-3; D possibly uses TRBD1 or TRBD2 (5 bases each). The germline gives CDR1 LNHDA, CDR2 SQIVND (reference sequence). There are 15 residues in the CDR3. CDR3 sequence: CASSMTWGCADTQYF. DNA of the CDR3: TGTGCCAGCAGTATGACTTGGGGGTGCGCAGATACGCAGTATTTT.

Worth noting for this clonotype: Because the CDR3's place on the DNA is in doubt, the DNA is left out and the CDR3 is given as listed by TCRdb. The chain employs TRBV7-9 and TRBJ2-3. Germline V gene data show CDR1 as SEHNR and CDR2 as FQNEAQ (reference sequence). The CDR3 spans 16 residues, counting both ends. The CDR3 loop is CASSFAAEQFFGTQYF.

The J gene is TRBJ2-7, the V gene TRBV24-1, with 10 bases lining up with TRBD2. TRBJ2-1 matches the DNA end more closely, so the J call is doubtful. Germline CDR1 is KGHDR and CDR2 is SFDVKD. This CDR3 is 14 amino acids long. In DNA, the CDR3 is TGTGCCACCGGGTCTAGCGGGGGTAGCTATGAGCAGTTCTTC. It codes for CATGSSGGSYEQFF.

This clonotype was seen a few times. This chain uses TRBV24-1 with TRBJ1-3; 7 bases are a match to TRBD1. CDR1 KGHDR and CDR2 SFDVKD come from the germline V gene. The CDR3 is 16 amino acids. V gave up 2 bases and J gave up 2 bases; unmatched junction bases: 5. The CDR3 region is CATSDSGTDTGNTIYF. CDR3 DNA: TGTGCCACCAGTGATTCCGGGACAGACACTGGAAACACCATATATTTT.

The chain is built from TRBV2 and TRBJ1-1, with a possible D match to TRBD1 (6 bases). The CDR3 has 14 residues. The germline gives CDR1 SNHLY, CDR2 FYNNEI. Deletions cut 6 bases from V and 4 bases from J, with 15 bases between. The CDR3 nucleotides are TGTGCCAGCAGGGCCGGGACAACGAGCACTGAAGCTTTCTTT. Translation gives CASRAGTTSTEAFF. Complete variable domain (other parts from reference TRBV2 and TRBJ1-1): EPEVTQTPSHQVTQMGQEVILRCVPISNHLYFYWYRQILGQKVEFLVSFYNNEISEKSEIFDDQFSVERPDGSNFTLKIRSTKLEDSAMYFCASRAGTTSTEAFFGQGTRLTVV.

The CDR3 bases are TGTGCCAGCGGAGACCTTGGGAACATTCAGTTCTTC. This encodes CASGDLGNIQFF. The chain uses TRBV9 and TRBJ2-1; no clear D. The CDR3 has 12 amino acids. Germline V gene data show CDR1 as SGDLS and CDR2 as YYNGEE. Between the trimmed V and J ends, which lost 7 bases and 13 bases, there was a span of 18 bases.

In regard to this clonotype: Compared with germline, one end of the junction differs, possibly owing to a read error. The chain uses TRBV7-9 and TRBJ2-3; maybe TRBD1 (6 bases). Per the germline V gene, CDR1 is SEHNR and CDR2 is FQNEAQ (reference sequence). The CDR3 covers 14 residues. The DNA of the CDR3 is TGTGCCAGCAGCTCGGGACACCCCTGTCGTAGAGACCCATTT. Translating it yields CASSSGHPCRRDPF.